This TCR beta chain comes out of a study of intratumoral heterogeneity in liver cancer. Whole-study context: The median patient age was approximately 63 years, and most were male.

This clone was observed a handful of times. Its antigen is as yet unknown. Each tumour sample represents a distinct, spatially separated region of the hepatocellular carcinoma nodule. Study-wide findings and caveats: Significantly more unique clonal expansions occurred in tumor region a than b. Tumor-infiltrating lymphocyte representation was acknowledged to be under-sampled.

The assay was immunoSEQ multiplex PCR, and TCRdb's table has in-frame clones only and misses some. Among 6,000 to 7,000 clones listed, around 50% were seen once. The CDR3 contains 17 residues. Germline values: CDR1 MNHEY, CDR2 SMNVEV (reference sequence). V lost 5 bases to trimming and J lost 4 bases; unmatched junction nucleotides: 11. This sequence originates from a man aged 65 to 79 with hepatocellular carcinoma. The genes are TRBV27 and TRBJ2-1; 10 positions match TRBD2. The specimen was tumor tissue, collected before any cancer treatment. Here the CDR3 DNA reads TGTGCCAGCAGTCCCCCCGGGACTAGCGCCACATACAATGAGCAGTTCTTC. This encodes CASSPPGTSATYNEQFF.